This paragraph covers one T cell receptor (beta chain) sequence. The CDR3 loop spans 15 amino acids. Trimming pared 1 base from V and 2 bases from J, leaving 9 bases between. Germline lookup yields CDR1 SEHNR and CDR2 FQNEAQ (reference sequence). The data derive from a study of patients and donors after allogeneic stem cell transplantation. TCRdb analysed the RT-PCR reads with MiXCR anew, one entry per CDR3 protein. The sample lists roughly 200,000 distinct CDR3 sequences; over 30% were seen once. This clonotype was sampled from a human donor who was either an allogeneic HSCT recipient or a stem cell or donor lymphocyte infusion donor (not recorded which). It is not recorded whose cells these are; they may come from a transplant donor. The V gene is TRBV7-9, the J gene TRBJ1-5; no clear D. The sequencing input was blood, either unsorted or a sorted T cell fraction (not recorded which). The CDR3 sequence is CASSLGPSRNQPQHF. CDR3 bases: TGTGCCAGCAGCTTAGGCCCTAGTCGCAATCAGCCCCAGCATTTT.